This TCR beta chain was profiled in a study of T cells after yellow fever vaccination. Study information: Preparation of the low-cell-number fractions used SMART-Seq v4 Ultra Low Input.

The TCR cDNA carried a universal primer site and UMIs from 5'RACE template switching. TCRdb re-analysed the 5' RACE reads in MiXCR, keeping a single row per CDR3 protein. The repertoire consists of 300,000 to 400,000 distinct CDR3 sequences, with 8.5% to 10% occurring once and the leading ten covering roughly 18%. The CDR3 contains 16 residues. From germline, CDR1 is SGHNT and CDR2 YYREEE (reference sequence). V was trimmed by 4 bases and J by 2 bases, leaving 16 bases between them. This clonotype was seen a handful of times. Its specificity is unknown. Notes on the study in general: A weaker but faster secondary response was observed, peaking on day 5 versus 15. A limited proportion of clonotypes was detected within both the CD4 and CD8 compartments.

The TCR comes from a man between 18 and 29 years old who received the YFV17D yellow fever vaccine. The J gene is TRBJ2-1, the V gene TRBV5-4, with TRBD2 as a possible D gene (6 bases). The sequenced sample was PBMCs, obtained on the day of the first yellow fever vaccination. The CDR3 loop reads CASSKISSAAYNEQFF. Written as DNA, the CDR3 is TGTGCCAGCAGCAAGATATCTAGCGCCGCCTACAATGAGCAGTTCTTC. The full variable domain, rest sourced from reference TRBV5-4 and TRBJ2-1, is ETGVTQSPTHLIKTRGQQVTLRCSSQSGHNTVSWYQQALGQGPQFIFQYYREEENGRGNFPPRFSGLQFPNYSSELNVNALELDDSALYLCASSKISSAAYNEQFFGPGTRLTVL.